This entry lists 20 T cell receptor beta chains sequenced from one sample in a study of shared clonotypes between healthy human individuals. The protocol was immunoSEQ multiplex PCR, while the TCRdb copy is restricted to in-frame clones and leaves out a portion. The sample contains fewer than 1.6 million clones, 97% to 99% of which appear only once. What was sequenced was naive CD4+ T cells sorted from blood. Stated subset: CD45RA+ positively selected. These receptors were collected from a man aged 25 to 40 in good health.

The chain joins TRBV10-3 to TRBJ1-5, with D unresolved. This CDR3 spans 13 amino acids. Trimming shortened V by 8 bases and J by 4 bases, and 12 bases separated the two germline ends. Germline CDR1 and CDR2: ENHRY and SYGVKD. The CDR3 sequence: CAIGGLLNQPQHF. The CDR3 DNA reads TGTGCCATCGGCGGACTGCTAAATCAGCCCCAGCATTTT.

For the CDR3, the DNA is TGTGCCAGCAGCTTAGACAGGGTTAGCTCCTACGAGCAGTACTTC. Its translation: CASSLDRVSSYEQYF. The chain links TRBV7-9 to TRBJ2-7; a weak D match, TRBD1 (6 bases). The CDR3 loop spans 15 amino acids. The V end was cut by 1 base, the J end by 0 bases, with 10 bases between. The germline V gene has CDR1 SEHNR and CDR2 FQNEAQ (reference sequence).

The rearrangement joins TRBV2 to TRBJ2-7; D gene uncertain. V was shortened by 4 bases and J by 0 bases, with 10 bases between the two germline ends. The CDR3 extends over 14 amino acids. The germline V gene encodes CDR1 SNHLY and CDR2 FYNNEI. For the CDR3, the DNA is TGTGCCAGCAGTGTTAAGGTCAGCTCCTACGAGCAGTACTTC. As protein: CASSVKVSSYEQYF.

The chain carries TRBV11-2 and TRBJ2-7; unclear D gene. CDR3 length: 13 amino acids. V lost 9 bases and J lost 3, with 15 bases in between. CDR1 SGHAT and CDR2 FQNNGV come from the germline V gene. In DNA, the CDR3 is TGTGCCAGTAAAACCGAACCCTACTACGAGCAGTACTTC. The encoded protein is CASKTEPYYEQYF. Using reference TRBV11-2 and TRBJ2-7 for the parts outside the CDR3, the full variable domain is EAGVAQSPRYKIIEKRQSVAFWCNPISGHATLYWYQQILGQGPKLLIQFQNNGVVDDSQLPKDRFSAERLKGVDSTLKIQPAKLEDSAVYLCASKTEPYYEQYFGPGTRLTVT.

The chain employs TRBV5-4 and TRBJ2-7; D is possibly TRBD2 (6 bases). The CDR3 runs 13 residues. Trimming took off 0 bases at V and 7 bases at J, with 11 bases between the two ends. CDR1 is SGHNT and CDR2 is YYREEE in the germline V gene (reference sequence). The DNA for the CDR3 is TGTGCCAGCAGCTTGGAGGAGGGGCGGGAGCAGTACTTC. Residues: CASSLEEGREQYF.

The CDR3 bases are TGTGCCAGCAGTTACAAAATTTTGGGTACCGGGGAGCTGTTTTTT. Its protein is CASSYKILGTGELFF. The chain has TRBV7-2 and TRBJ2-2; no definite D call. CDR1 is SGHTA and CDR2 is FQGNSA in the germline V gene. Trimming stripped 6 bases from V and 5 bases from J, with 16 bases between. The CDR3 is 15 amino acids.

The CDR3, as DNA: TGTGCCTGGGACGGGACGGGGGGCTACGAGCAGTACTTC. It is translated as CAWDGTGGYEQYF. The V and J genes are TRBV30 and TRBJ2-7; 7 bases fit TRBD2. Trimming cost V 5 bases and J 3 bases; bases outside gene matches: 7. Germline V gene sequence: CDR1 GTSNPN, CDR2 SVGIG (reference sequence). The CDR3 is 13 residues long.

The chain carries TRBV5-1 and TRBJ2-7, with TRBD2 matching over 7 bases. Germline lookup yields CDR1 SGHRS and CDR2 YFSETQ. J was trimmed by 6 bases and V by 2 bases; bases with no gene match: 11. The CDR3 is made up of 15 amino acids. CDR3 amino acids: CASSFTSVSPLEQYF. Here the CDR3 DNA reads TGCGCCAGCAGCTTTACTAGCGTCTCTCCGCTCGAGCAGTACTTC.

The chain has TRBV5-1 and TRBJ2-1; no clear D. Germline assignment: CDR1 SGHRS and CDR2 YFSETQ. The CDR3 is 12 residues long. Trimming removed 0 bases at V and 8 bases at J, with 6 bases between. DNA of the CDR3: TGCGCCAGCAGCTTGGCCTGGGATGAGCAGTTCTTC. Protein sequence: CASSLAWDEQFF.

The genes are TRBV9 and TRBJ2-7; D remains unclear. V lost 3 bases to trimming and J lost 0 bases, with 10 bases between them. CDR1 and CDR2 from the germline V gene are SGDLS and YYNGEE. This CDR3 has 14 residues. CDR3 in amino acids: CASSGGLSSYEQYF. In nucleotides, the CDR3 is TGTGCCAGCAGCGGGGGTCTAAGCTCCTACGAGCAGTACTTC.

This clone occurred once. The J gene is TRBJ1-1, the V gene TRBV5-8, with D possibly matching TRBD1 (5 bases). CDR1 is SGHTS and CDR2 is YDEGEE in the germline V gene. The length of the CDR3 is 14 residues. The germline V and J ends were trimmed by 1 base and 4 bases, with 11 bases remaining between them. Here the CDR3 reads CASSLRQGSTEAFF. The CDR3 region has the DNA TGTGCCAGCAGCTTGAGGCAGGGTAGCACTGAAGCTTTCTTT.

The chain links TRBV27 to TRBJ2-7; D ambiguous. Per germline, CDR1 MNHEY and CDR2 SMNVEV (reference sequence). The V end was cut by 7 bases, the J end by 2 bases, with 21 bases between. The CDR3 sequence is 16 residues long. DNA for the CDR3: TGTGCCAGCACTCCCCACTGGGGTCCAGGAGCCTACGAGCAGTACTTC. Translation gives CASTPHWGPGAYEQYF.

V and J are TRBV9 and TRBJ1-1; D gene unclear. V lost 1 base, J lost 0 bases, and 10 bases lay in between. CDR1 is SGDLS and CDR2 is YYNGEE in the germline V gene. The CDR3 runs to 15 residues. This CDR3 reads CASSVSATLNTEAFF. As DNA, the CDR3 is TGTGCCAGCAGCGTATCGGCTACTTTGAACACTGAAGCTTTCTTT. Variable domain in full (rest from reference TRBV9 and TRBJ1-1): DSGVTQTPKHLITATGQRVTLRCSPRSGDLSVYWYQQSLDQGLQFLIQYYNGEERAKGNILERFSAQQFPDLHSELNLSSLELGDSALYFCASSVSATLNTEAFFGQGTRLTVV.

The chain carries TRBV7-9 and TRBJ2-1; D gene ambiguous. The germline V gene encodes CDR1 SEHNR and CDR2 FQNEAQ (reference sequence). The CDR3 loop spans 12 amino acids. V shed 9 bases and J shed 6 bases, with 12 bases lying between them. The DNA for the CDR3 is TGTGCCAGGGAAGACATGCCCAATGAGCAGTTCTTC. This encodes CAREDMPNEQFF.

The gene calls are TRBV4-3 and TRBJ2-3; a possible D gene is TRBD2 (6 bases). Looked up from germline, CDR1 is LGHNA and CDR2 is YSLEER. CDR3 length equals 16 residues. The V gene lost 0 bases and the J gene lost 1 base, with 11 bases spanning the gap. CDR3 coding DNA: TGCGCCAGCAGCCAAGAGGAGGGATCAGGCACAGATACGCAGTATTTT. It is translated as CASSQEEGSGTDTQYF.

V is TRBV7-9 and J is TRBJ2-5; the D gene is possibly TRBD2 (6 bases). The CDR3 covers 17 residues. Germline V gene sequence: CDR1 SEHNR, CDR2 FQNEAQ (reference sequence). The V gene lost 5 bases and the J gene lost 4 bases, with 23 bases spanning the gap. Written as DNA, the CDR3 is TGTGCCAGCAGCGTAAACGGGGCGGGAATTACACGAGAGACCCAGTACTTC. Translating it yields CASSVNGAGITRETQYF.

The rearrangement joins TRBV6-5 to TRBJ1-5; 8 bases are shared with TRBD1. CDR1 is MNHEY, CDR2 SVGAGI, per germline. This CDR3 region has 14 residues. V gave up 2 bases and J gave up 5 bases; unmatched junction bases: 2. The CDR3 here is CASSYNRGDQPQHF. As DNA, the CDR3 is TGTGCCAGCAGTTACAACAGGGGGGATCAGCCCCAGCATTTT.

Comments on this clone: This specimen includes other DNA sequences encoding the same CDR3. As DNA, the CDR3 is TGTGCCAGCAGTTCCCCAAATGAAAAACTGTTTTTT. Its protein is CASSSPNEKLFF. J is TRBJ1-4 and V is TRBV28; no clear D. CDR1 and CDR2 from the germline V gene are MDHEN and SYDVKM. This CDR3 comprises 12 residues. V dropped 4 bases and J dropped 5 bases, with 5 bases sitting between them.

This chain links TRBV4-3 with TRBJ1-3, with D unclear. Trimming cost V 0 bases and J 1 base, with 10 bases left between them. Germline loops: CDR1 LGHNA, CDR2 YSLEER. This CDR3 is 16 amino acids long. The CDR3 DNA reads TGCGCCAGCAGCCAAGATCCCCAAGTGTCTGGAAACACCATATATTTT. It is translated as CASSQDPQVSGNTIYF.

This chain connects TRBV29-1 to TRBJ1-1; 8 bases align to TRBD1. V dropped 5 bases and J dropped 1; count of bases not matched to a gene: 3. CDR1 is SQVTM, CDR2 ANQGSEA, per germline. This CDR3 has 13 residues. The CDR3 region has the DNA TGCAGCGTTCCAGGGACAGGGAACACTGAAGCTTTCTTT. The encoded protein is CSVPGTGNTEAFF.